The entry that follows covers one T cell receptor beta chain sequence. This clonotype was counted only a few times. Its antigen is still unknown. No much larger clone exists at a distance of one base, and base qualities are not known. Taken from cysteine to phenylalanine, the CDR3 has 17 residues. Only CDR3 DNA is held: 51 bases, read in frame from base 1. The CDR1 and CDR2 encoded by the germline V gene are SQVTM and ANQGSEA. V was cut back by 6 bases and J by 2 bases, leaving a gap of 25 bases between them. The listed sequencing device is Illumina NovaSeq 6000. TCR cDNA was made using 5'RACE template switching, a step that added a universal primer site and unique molecular identifiers. Priming of cDNA synthesis was performed from both the TCR alpha and TCR beta constant segments. Two PCR steps were used to amplify libraries, with sample barcodes and sequencing adapters being added in the second step. Sequencing of the libraries was done on either Illumina HiSeq 2500 (2x100 bp) or NovaSeq (2x150 bp). As for how the authors treated the data: MIGEC handled demultiplexing of reads and collapsing into UMI consensus sequences, while MiXCR performed V(D)J alignment. Using edgeR on replicate PBMC samples, clonotypes were called vaccine-responding if FDR was below 0.01 and the log2 fold change was above 5 up to day 15. Bulk clonotypes were assigned CD4 or CD8 identity according to which sequenced CD4 or CD8 repertoire held them at higher abundance. The public reads were run again by TCRdb, first through fastp at Q25 and then through MiXCR, and only productive beta chains were kept. Identical CDR3 protein sequences are pooled into one entry, listed with their most common genes and DNA. TCRdb's processing, not the authors', yielded these V and J calls. The sample table contains about 340,000 distinct CDR3 sequences; only one count was recorded for roughly an eighth of them. Approximately 3.4% of the sample comes from the top ten.

The data stem from a study of T cells after yellow fever vaccination (dated 2019 in TCRdb). Broadly, across the study: The SMART-Seq v4 Ultra Low Input RNA kit was used to prepare libraries from fractions with low cell numbers. To follow T-cell clones before and after both primary and booster YFV17D yellow fever vaccination, bulk TCR alpha and beta repertoires underwent longitudinal sequencing. The cohort comprised two healthy male donors, one aged 18 to 29 and one aged 30 to 40 years. Bulk PBMC replicates and cell subsets were isolated from blood drawn at multiple timepoints before and after both primary and secondary immunization.

The treatment or condition label, read with the paper, signifies: live attenuated yellow fever vaccine strain. PBMCs were isolated from peripheral blood using a standard Ficoll-Paque protocol. Dynabeads CD4 and CD8 positive selection kits were used to isolate the CD4 and CD8 T-cell fractions. RNA was extracted with TriZol from bulk PBMCs, CD4 and CD8 fractions, and dextramer-positive and dextramer-negative fractions. Findings and caveats that apply to the study as a whole: A small fraction of clonotypes appeared in both the CD4 and CD8 compartments, likely as a result of convergent recombination. After the booster, most clones that had expanded after primary vaccination were detected again (around 96% of CD4 and 70% to 90% of CD8), suggesting broad maintenance of memory. The secondary T-cell response was found to be weaker but faster than the primary response, with a peak reached on day 5 rather than on day 15. The study included only two donors, which limits how far the findings can be generalized. Computational filtering was needed because FACS-sorted repertoires could contain abundant contaminating clonotypes from the bulk population.

This TCR was recovered from a man aged 18-30 years who received the YFV17D yellow fever vaccine. This specimen consisted of CD4+ T cells sorted from PBMCs, obtained 15 days after the yellow fever booster vaccination. The rearrangement combines TRBV29-1 with TRBJ2-5; tentative D gene TRBD1, with 5 bases matching. The DNA sequence is as follows: TGCAGCGTCGTATTACAGGTCTCGTGGGCCAAACAAGAGACCCAGTACTTC. This gives the protein CSVVLQVSWAKQETQYF.